The 29 T cell receptor beta chains given below trace back to one sample, sequenced in a study of T cell responses to AZD1222 COVID-19 vaccine. Some clones are missing from TCRdb's copy, which holds only in-frame ones; the method was immunoSEQ multiplex PCR. The sample consists of 95,000 to 150,000 clones, approximately 90% of them appearing once. Sequences were derived from peripheral blood, sampled on day 0 of AZD1222 vaccination. Receptor source: an adult in good health.

The CDR3 is CASSMWDRDTEAFF. As DNA, the CDR3 is TGTGCCAGCAGTATGTGGGACAGGGATACTGAAGCTTTCTTT. The V gene is TRBV27, the J gene TRBJ1-1; 9 bases match TRBD1. The junction had 6 bases not matched to a gene; V was cut back by 5 bases and J by 5 bases. CDR1 and CDR2 from the germline V gene are MNHEY and SMNVEV (reference sequence). CDR3 length: 14 amino acids.

The V gene is TRBV18, the J gene TRBJ2-3; TRBD1 aligns across 11 bases. J lost 6 bases, V lost 3 bases, and 5 bases had no gene match. The CDR3 consists of 15 residues. Germline CDR1 KGHSH, CDR2 LQKENI. The CDR3: CASSPRDRGMDTQYF. The CDR3, as DNA: TGTGCCAGCTCACCCCGGGACAGGGGGATGGATACGCAGTATTTT.

This clone appeared a single time. The chain uses TRBV4-2 and TRBJ1-5, with TRBD1 identical over 7 bases. V shed 4 bases and J 3 bases; nucleotides not matched to a gene: 6. Germline V CDR1 and CDR2: LGHNA, YNFKEQ. The CDR3 extends over 15 amino acids. CDR3 region: CASSRTRGVNQPQHF. The CDR3 nucleotides are TGTGCCAGCAGCCGGACCAGGGGGGTCAATCAGCCCCAGCATTTT.

The chain employs TRBV7-9 and TRBJ2-7; no clear D gene. V lost 0 bases and J lost 0, with 9 bases in between. The CDR3 contains 15 residues. The V gene's germline CDR1 is SEHNR and CDR2 FQNEAQ (reference sequence). The CDR3 DNA follows: TGTGCCAGCAGCTTAGCAGGAGATTACTCCTACGAGCAGTACTTC. This encodes CASSLAGDYSYEQYF.

The chain combines TRBV29-1 with TRBJ1-1, with 7 bases lining up with TRBD1. CDR3 size: 13 residues. V shed 5 bases, J shed 0 bases, and the junction held 3 bases outside the gene matches. Germline-derived CDR1 and CDR2 are SQVTM and ANQGSEA. DNA for the CDR3: TGCAGCGTTTGGGACAGACTGAACACTGAAGCTTTCTTT. Translating gives CSVWDRLNTEAFF.

The chain recombines TRBV9 with TRBJ2-3; D gene uncertain. CDR3 length equals 16 residues. Looked up from germline, CDR1 is SGDLS and CDR2 is YYNGEE. Between the trimmed V and J ends, which lost 3 bases and 0 bases, there was a span of 14 bases. As DNA, the CDR3 is TGTGCCAGCAGCGCACGGGCCACCCCTAGCACAGATACGCAGTATTTT. It yields the protein CASSARATPSTDTQYF.

This clone was seen more than once but under ten times. The V gene is TRBV19, the J gene TRBJ2-1; D ambiguous. This CDR3 has 15 amino acids. V shed 3 bases and J shed 1 base, with 10 bases lying between them. Germline-derived CDR1 and CDR2 are LNHDA and SQIVND (reference sequence). DNA of the CDR3: TGTGCCAGTAGTATTGGGCCCGGGTCCTACAATGAGCAGTTCTTC. This gives the protein CASSIGPGSYNEQFF.

The V call is TRBV7-6, the J call TRBJ1-1, with D uncertain. Germline V gene sequence: CDR1 SGHVS, CDR2 FNYEAQ. Trimming left V 3 bases short and J 1 base short, with 21 bases between. The CDR3 has 18 residues. CDR3 bases: TGTGCCAGCAGCTTGGGCCCTCTTCACAGCCAAAAGAACACTGAAGCTTTCTTT. Translating gives CASSLGPLHSQKNTEAFF.

This clone was seen a handful of times. This sequence joins TRBV7-8 and TRBJ2-2; 10 nucleotides line up with TRBD2. The junction had 5 bases not matched to a gene; V was cut back by 8 bases and J by 5 bases. This CDR3 comprises 14 residues. Germline V lookup: CDR1 SGHVS, CDR2 FQNEAQ. The CDR3 DNA is TGTGCCAGCGCACAGCGGGAGGGGACCGGGGAGCTGTTTTTT. This codes for CASAQREGTGELFF.

The chain carries TRBV28 and TRBJ2-7; 9 positions agree with TRBD2. V was clipped by 7 bases and J by 1 base; unmatched bases: 11. Germline values: CDR1 MDHEN, CDR2 SYDVKM. This CDR3 has 16 amino acids. The CDR3 region is CASTPAGSGSSYEQYF. The CDR3 nucleotides read TGTGCCAGCACCCCCGCGGGTAGCGGGAGTTCCTACGAGCAGTACTTC.

This chain links TRBV14 with TRBJ2-1; D uncertain. Trimming left V 4 bases short and J 0 bases short, with 13 bases between. The CDR3 runs to 16 residues. The V gene's germline CDR1 is SGHDN and CDR2 FVKESK. CDR3 region: CASSPLFELSYNEQFF. The CDR3, as DNA: TGTGCCAGCAGCCCACTTTTTGAACTCTCCTACAATGAGCAGTTCTTC.

This chain links TRBV27 with TRBJ2-1; 11 bases map to TRBD2. Germline trimming cut 3 bases from V and 7 bases from J; bases unmatched to any gene: 5. The germline V gene has CDR1 MNHEY and CDR2 SMNVEV (reference sequence). The length of the CDR3 is 15 residues. CDR3 protein: CASSFRLAGLNEQFF. DNA of the CDR3: TGTGCCAGCAGTTTTAGACTAGCGGGATTGAATGAGCAGTTCTTC.

The chain carries TRBV5-1 and TRBJ2-7; the D gene is possibly TRBD2 (7 bases). Deletions cut 3 bases from V and 2 bases from J, with 15 bases between. This CDR3 spans 15 amino acids. The V gene's germline CDR1 is SGHRS and CDR2 YFSETQ. The CDR3 loop is CASSSNREGPYEQYF. DNA for the CDR3: TGCGCCAGCAGCTCTAACAGGGAGGGACCCTACGAGCAGTACTTC. Together with reference TRBV5-1 and TRBJ2-7, the CDR3 gives the full variable domain: KAGVTQTPRYLIKTRGQQVTLSCSPISGHRSVSWYQQTPGQGLQFLFEYFSETQRNKGNFPGRFSGRQFSNSRSEMNVSTLELGDSALYLCASSSNREGPYEQYFGPGTRLTVT.

This clone came up a few times. This chain uses TRBV6-5 with TRBJ1-1; D is unclear. The CDR3 runs 13 residues. Trimming took off 6 bases at V and 4 bases at J, with 12 bases between the two ends. Germline CDR1 reads MNHEY; CDR2 reads SVGAGI. CDR3 sequence reads: CASRQDVTTEAFF. DNA for the CDR3: TGTGCCAGCAGGCAAGACGTAACCACTGAAGCTTTCTTT.

The V and J genes are TRBV24-1 and TRBJ2-5, with D uncertain. This CDR3 region has 18 residues. Trimming left V 4 bases short and J 5 bases short, with 25 bases between. Per germline, CDR1 KGHDR and CDR2 SFDVKD. CDR3 in DNA: TGTGCCACCAGTGACTCTTACCATGCCGCCAGGTTGGAGGAGACCCAGTACTTC. It codes for CATSDSYHAARLEETQYF.

The V and J genes are TRBV30 and TRBJ1-4; TRBD1 matches 9 bases. CDR1 and CDR2 from the germline V gene are GTSNPN and SVGIG (reference sequence). This CDR3 has 13 amino acids. Trimming removed 6 bases from V and 7 bases from J; junction bases left unmatched: 6. The CDR3 loop reads CACPGTGPEKLFF. CDR3 DNA sequence: TGTGCCTGCCCCGGGACAGGGCCTGAAAAACTGTTTTTT.

The genes are TRBV19 and TRBJ1-2; D is undetermined. CDR3 length: 13 amino acids. Deletions cut 5 bases from V and 6 bases from J, with 13 bases between. The V gene's germline CDR1 is LNHDA and CDR2 SQIVND (reference sequence). For the CDR3, the DNA is TGTGCCAGTAGTTATAGGAGGGAGGATGGCTACACCTTC. Protein: CASSYRREDGYTF.

This clone has a single count. This CDR3 reads CASRPTGGPYEQYF. For the CDR3, the DNA is TGTGCCAGCAGACCCACGGGGGGGCCCTACGAGCAGTACTTC. This chain connects TRBV7-2 to TRBJ2-7, with 8 positions matching TRBD2. This CDR3 region has 14 residues. Germline loops: CDR1 SGHTA, CDR2 FQGNSA. The ends lost 6 bases at V and 2 bases at J; junction bases unmatched: 6.

The V call is TRBV7-6, the J call TRBJ1-5, with D hard to call. Germline V gene data show CDR1 as SGHVS and CDR2 as FNYEAQ. This CDR3 is built from 13 residues. V lost 1 base, J lost 3 bases, and 4 bases lay in between. CDR3 sequence reads: CASSLEDNQPQHF. The CDR3 nucleotides read TGTGCCAGCAGCTTAGAGGACAATCAGCCCCAGCATTTT.

The V gene is TRBV28, the J gene TRBJ1-6, with 7 bases that match TRBD1. The CDR3 contains 15 residues. The ends lost 10 bases at V and 7 bases at J; junction bases unmatched: 13. The germline V gene encodes CDR1 MDHEN and CDR2 SYDVKM. The CDR3 bases are TGTGCCACCGGAGAGACAGGGCCCAGAAATTCACCCCTCCACTTT. This sequence encodes CATGETGPRNSPLHF.

The chain employs TRBV5-1 and TRBJ1-5; 7 nucleotides line up with TRBD1. V lost 4 bases and J lost 3; bases outside the gene matches: 7. Germline V gene sequence: CDR1 SGHRS, CDR2 YFSETQ. CDR3 length: 15 amino acids. CDR3 loop: CASSLTGALNQPQHF. CDR3 coding DNA: TGCGCCAGCAGCCTAACAGGGGCGCTCAATCAGCCCCAGCATTTT.

This clone was recorded a few times. The V gene is TRBV28, the J gene TRBJ1-5; D may be TRBD1 (5 bases). The V gene lost 4 bases and the J gene lost 6 bases, with 16 bases spanning the gap. Germline CDR1 and CDR2: MDHEN and SYDVKM. This CDR3 region has 15 residues. This CDR3 is CASSSPGQVSQPQHF. In DNA form, the CDR3 reads TGTGCCAGCAGTTCCCCAGGGCAGGTTTCTCAGCCCCAGCATTTT. The complete variable domain, with remaining parts taken from reference TRBV28 and TRBJ1-5, reads DVKVTQSSRYLVKRTGEKVFLECVQDMDHENMFWYRQDPGLGLRLIYFSYDVKMKEKGDIPEGYSVSREKKERFSLILESASTNQTSMYLCASSSPGQVSQPQHFGDGTRLSIL.

V gene TRBV4-3 combines with J gene TRBJ2-1; 12 nucleotides agree with TRBD2. Germline CDR1 is LGHNA and CDR2 is YSLEER. CDR3 length: 14 residues. The junction had 4 bases not matched to a gene; V was cut back by 0 bases and J by 13 bases. CDR3 nucleotides: TGCGCCAGCAGCCAAGAATGGACTAGCGGGACCCAGTTCTTC. This translates into CASSQEWTSGTQFF.

The J gene is TRBJ2-2, the V gene TRBV5-5, with a weak D call TRBD1 (5 bases). The ends were cut back, 3 bases at V and 0 bases at J, with 18 bases in the middle. Germline V lookup: CDR1 SGHKS, CDR2 YYEKEE (reference sequence). The CDR3 covers 18 residues. The CDR3 protein is CASSSDTTGFANTGELFF. Written as DNA, the CDR3 is TGTGCCAGCAGCTCCGACACAACAGGATTCGCGAACACCGGGGAGCTGTTTTTT.

The J gene is TRBJ2-1, the V gene TRBV3-1 (or the pseudogene TRBV3-2); 9 bases line up with TRBD1. Germline V gene data show CDR1 as LGHDT and CDR2 as YNNKEL (reference sequence). This CDR3 is 18 amino acids long. V lost 6 bases and J lost 2; bases outside the gene matches: 14. The CDR3 DNA reads as TGTGCCAGCAGGTACGCCACGACGGGACAGGGCCCCTACAATGAGCAGTTCTTC. It is translated as CASRYATTGQGPYNEQFF.

The rearrangement uses TRBV27 and TRBJ2-7; D ambiguous. Germline CDR1 reads MNHEY; CDR2 reads SMNVEV (reference sequence). The ends were cut back, 0 bases at V and 3 bases at J, with 9 bases in the middle. The CDR3 runs to 14 residues. CDR3 in amino acids: CASSLSQTFYEQYF. The CDR3 DNA reads as TGTGCCAGCAGTTTATCGCAGACCTTCTACGAGCAGTACTTC.

J is TRBJ1-2 and V is TRBV28, with 7 bases that match TRBD1. Germline V gene sequence: CDR1 MDHEN, CDR2 SYDVKM. The CDR3 loop spans 15 amino acids. V trimming: 5 bases; J trimming: 5 bases; junction bases outside the gene matches: 11. In DNA form, the CDR3 reads TGTGCCAGCAGTCACCAGGGGGTAAGGTGGTATGGCTACACCTTC. Its protein product is CASSHQGVRWYGYTF.

The rearrangement links TRBV4-3 to TRBJ2-1; D gene uncertain. There are 16 residues in the CDR3. From germline, CDR1 is LGHNA and CDR2 YSLEER. Trimming stripped 1 base from V and 0 bases from J, with 10 bases between. The CDR3 loop is CASSQVTSLSYNEQFF. The CDR3 region has the DNA TGCGCCAGCAGCCAAGTCACGAGTCTCTCCTACAATGAGCAGTTCTTC.

This chain links TRBV28 with TRBJ1-4; TRBD1 agrees at 9 bases. There are 14 residues in the CDR3. V trimming: 8 bases; J trimming: 7 bases; junction bases outside the gene matches: 8. Germline V gene data show CDR1 as MDHEN and CDR2 as SYDVKM. The CDR3 DNA is TGTGCCAGCGGGGACAGGGCCCCAAGTGAAAAACTGTTTTTT. It is translated as CASGDRAPSEKLFF.